The 15 T cell receptor beta chains presented below share a single source sample, sequenced in a study of T cells in Graves' hyperthyroidism and ophthalmopathy. RNA transcripts yielded amplified TCR beta CDR3 regions. The HTBI primer set was used in a first-round RT-PCR of the TCR CDR3. TCRdb independently ran MiXCR on the multiplex PCR reads; one entry per CDR3 protein. Among about 400,000 distinct CDR3 sequences listed, around 14% were seen once. Sample: blood. These receptor sequences come from a young woman with Graves' hyperthyroidism.

This clonotype was counted only a few times. CDR3 sequence: CASRKSAGTIYF. The CDR3 bases are TGTGCCAGCCGAAAGTCGGCCGGGACCATATATTTT. V gene TRBV6-1 combines with J gene TRBJ1-3; unclear D gene. Deletions cut 8 bases from V and 10 bases from J, with 15 bases between. Germline CDR1 reads MNHNS; CDR2 reads SASEGT. The CDR3 is 12 residues long.

This clonotype was counted many times. This rearrangement joins TRBV12-3 or TRBV12-4 to TRBJ1-3; a possible D gene is TRBD1 (5 bases). The CDR3 spans 14 residues. Trimming removed 3 bases from V and 0 bases from J, with 6 bases in between. The CDR3 DNA is TGTGCCAGCAGTTTCGGGGCCTCTGGAAACACCATATATTTT. Its protein product is CASSFGASGNTIYF.

At least ten counts were recorded for this clonotype. The CDR3 nucleotides read TGTGCCAGCAGCACCCGAAACGCTTTCAACTCACCCCTCCACTTT. Its protein is CASSTRNAFNSPLHF. The chain has TRBV11-2 and TRBJ1-6; D gene ambiguous. The CDR3 has 15 residues. Per germline, CDR1 SGHAT and CDR2 FQNNGV. The V end was cut by 5 bases, the J end by 10 bases, with 18 bases between.

At least ten counts were recorded for this clonotype. The J gene is TRBJ2-3, the V gene TRBV12-3 or TRBV12-4; a weak D match, TRBD1 (5 bases). The CDR3 runs 16 residues. Deletions cut 2 bases from V and 4 bases from J, with 16 bases between. The CDR3 coding sequence is TGTGCCAGCAGTTTATTCCGACGGCAGGGCGCAGATACGCAGTATTTT. This codes for CASSLFRRQGADTQYF.

This clonotype was recorded a few times. The chain combines TRBV7-3 with TRBJ2-2; D may be TRBD2 (8 bases). The CDR3 is made up of 18 amino acids. Germline V gene data show CDR1 as SGHTA and CDR2 as FQGTGA. The ends were cut back, 1 base at V and 6 bases at J, with 21 bases in the middle. Here the CDR3 DNA reads TGTGCCAGCAGCTTAATATCCCGGGGGGGGACAGCCGCCGGGGAGCTGTTTTTT. Translation: CASSLISRGGTAAGELFF.

This clonotype was seen repeatedly, ten times or more. The chain joins TRBV3-1 to TRBJ1-5; TRBD1 agrees at 10 bases. Germline assignment: CDR1 LGHDT and CDR2 YNNKEL (reference sequence). CDR3 length: 15 residues. Unmatched junction bases numbered 3, after V lost 4 bases and J lost 3 bases. In DNA form, the CDR3 reads TGTGCCAGCAGCCTAGGGACAGGGGACAATCAGCCCCAGCATTTT. Protein product: CASSLGTGDNQPQHF.

Ten or more counts support this clonotype. The gene calls are TRBV12-3 or TRBV12-4 and TRBJ2-7; 14 positions match TRBD2. V lost 6 bases, J lost 6 bases, and 4 bases stayed unmatched. The CDR3 is made up of 14 amino acids. The CDR3 DNA reads TGTGCCAGCAGCGTGGGACTAGCGGGAGCCGAGCAGTACTTC. It encodes CASSVGLAGAEQYF.

The chain couples TRBV4-1 to TRBJ1-5, with 8 bases matching TRBD1. V dropped 1 base and J dropped 4; count of bases not matched to a gene: 9. The CDR3 has 17 amino acids. Per the germline V gene, CDR1 is MGHRA and CDR2 is YSYEKL. The CDR3 DNA is TGCGCCAGCAGCCAAGTTGCTGGGACAGGCTTGAATCAGCCCCAGCATTTT. This sequence encodes CASSQVAGTGLNQPQHF.

This clonotype was counted ten times or more. The J gene is TRBJ2-2, the V gene TRBV3-1; D is uncertain. Germline assignment: CDR1 LGHDT and CDR2 YNNKEL (reference sequence). V was cut by 1 base and J by 6 bases, with 12 bases left in between. This CDR3 comprises 15 residues. The CDR3 region has the DNA TGTGCCAGCAGCCAAGGGGCGGTTACAGCCGGGGAGCTGTTTTTT. This codes for CASSQGAVTAGELFF.

This clonotype showed up just a few times. V and J are TRBV19 and TRBJ2-7, with 9 bases lining up with TRBD1. CDR1 and CDR2 from the germline V gene are LNHDA and SQIVND (reference sequence). This CDR3 spans 15 amino acids. After removal of 8 bases from V and 3 bases from J, the junction contained 11 bases not matched to a gene. The CDR3 is CASGGLPGQGYEQYF. CDR3 nucleotide sequence: TGTGCCAGTGGGGGCCTTCCGGGACAGGGCTACGAGCAGTACTTC.

The chain uses TRBV10-3 and TRBJ1-1; possibly TRBD1 for D (5 bases). Germline V gives CDR1 ENHRY, CDR2 SYGVKD. The ends were cut back, 6 bases at V and 7 bases at J, with 9 bases in the middle. The CDR3 extends over 11 amino acids. The CDR3 reads CAISGQVEAFF. The CDR3 DNA is TGTGCCATCAGCGGACAAGTTGAAGCTTTCTTT.

The chain uses TRBV6-1 and TRBJ1-6; a possible D gene is TRBD1 (5 bases). From germline, CDR1 is MNHNS and CDR2 SASEGT. The CDR3 spans 13 residues. Trimming removed 7 bases at V and 10 bases at J, with 14 bases between. CDR3 DNA sequence: TGTGCCAGCAACCTAGACAGAACCTCACCCCTCCACTTT. Its translation is CASNLDRTSPLHF.

This clonotype has more than one count but fewer than ten. The chain is built from TRBV29-1 and TRBJ2-3; a weak D match, TRBD1 (7 bases). Germline values: CDR1 SQVTM, CDR2 ANQGSEA. The ends were cut back, 2 bases at V and 1 base at J, with 13 bases in the middle. The CDR3 runs 15 residues. As DNA, the CDR3 is TGCAGCGTTGAACCGACAGGGACTGGCACAGATACGCAGTATTTT. As protein: CSVEPTGTGTDTQYF.

Only a few counts were recorded for this clonotype. The chain combines TRBV5-1 with TRBJ2-5; no clear D gene. Germline-derived CDR1 and CDR2 are SGHRS and YFSETQ. The CDR3 spans 14 residues. Trimming took 0 bases from V and 2 from J, leaving 8 bases between them. The CDR3 bases are TGCGCCAGCAGCTTGGGACCAAGACAAGAGACCCAGTACTTC. It is translated as CASSLGPRQETQYF.

This clonotype was recorded a few times. The V gene is TRBV6-1, the J gene TRBJ1-2, with D perhaps TRBD1 (5 bases). Trimming left V 6 bases short and J 8 bases short, with 25 bases between. This CDR3 has 16 residues. Germline V gene lookup returns CDR1 MNHNS and CDR2 SASEGT. CDR3 amino acids: CASRRLSDSQTGGYTF. CDR3 DNA: TGTGCCAGCAGACGTCTTTCAGACAGCCAGACGGGGGGCTACACCTTC.